The entry that follows covers one T cell receptor beta chain sequence. Its cognate antigen is unknown. This sample was taken from a study of Ad26.COV2.S vaccination and SARS-CoV-2 variants. Study background: Enrolled in COV1001, the donor was in the Ad26.COV2.S trial arm, which received the vaccine.

The CDR3 extends over 14 amino acids. The ends were cut back, 8 bases at V and 3 bases at J, with 16 bases in the middle. Germline CDR1 is SGHTA and CDR2 is FQGNSA. Treatment here: around 19 received Ad26.COV2.S at low or high dose, single or two shots; about 5 received placebo; per-sample allocation not given. The study sampled participants on day 63 after the first vaccine or placebo injection. Participants' vaccine, an Ad26 vector, delivered Wuhan-strain SARS-CoV-2 spike. Whole-study results and caveats: Non-spike TCR breadth was similar in vaccine and placebo recipients.

TCRdb's table, derived via immunoSEQ multiplex PCR, lists solely in-frame clones and lacks some. The sample contains hundreds of thousands of clones, roughly nine tenths of which appear only once. The TCR was taken from a person between 18 and 60 years old who received the Ad26.COV2.S COVID-19 vaccine or a placebo. Sequenced here: peripheral blood, sampled in a trial of Ad26.COV2.S vaccine versus placebo. J is TRBJ1-2 and V is TRBV7-2; a possible D gene is TRBD1 (5 bases). The CDR3 here is CASGGEAGDYGYTF. CDR3 sequence (DNA): TGTGCCAGCGGGGGAGAGGCGGGGGACTATGGCTACACCTTC. Together with reference TRBV7-2 and TRBJ1-2, the CDR3 gives the full variable domain: GAGVSQSPSNKVTEKGKDVELRCDPISGHTALYWYRQSLGQGLEFLIYFQGNSAPDKSGLPSDRFSAERTGGSVSTLTIQRTQQEDSAVYLCASGGEAGDYGYTFGSGTRLTVV.